Presented here are 5 T cell receptor beta chains from one specimen sequenced in a study of blood T cell repertoires in COVID-19. Here immunoSEQ multiplex PCR was the method, and the copy in TCRdb shows in-frame clones only, minus some. Counted here are approximately 170,000 clones, 70% to 90% occurring once; the ten biggest clones make up 4%. Sequenced input: peripheral blood. All receptors come from a woman between 65 and 79 years old with acute or convalescent COVID-19.

The chain links TRBV19 to TRBJ1-5; 7 bases match TRBD1. V trimming: 10 bases; J trimming: 5 bases; junction bases outside the gene matches: 20. The CDR3 is made up of 17 amino acids. Germline V CDR1 and CDR2: LNHDA, SQIVND (reference sequence). The CDR3 nucleotides read TGTGCCACCAGACACTCGCCGACGACAGGGTACGATCAGCCCCAGCATTTT. Its translation is CATRHSPTTGYDQPQHF.

The J gene is TRBJ1-1, the V gene TRBV5-1; 7 bases fit TRBD1. Germline V lookup: CDR1 SGHRS, CDR2 YFSETQ. The CDR3 runs 14 residues. The ends lost 4 bases at V and 2 bases at J; junction bases unmatched: 5. The CDR3 coding sequence is TGCGCCAGCAGCCTAGGACAGGCTAACACTGAAGCTTTCTTT. This translates into CASSLGQANTEAFF. Combining the CDR3 with reference TRBV5-1 and TRBJ1-1 gives the whole variable domain KAGVTQTPRYLIKTRGQQVTLSCSPISGHRSVSWYQQTPGQGLQFLFEYFSETQRNKGNFPGRFSGRQFSNSRSEMNVSTLELGDSALYLCASSLGQANTEAFFGQGTRLTVV.

The chain carries TRBV4-3 and TRBJ1-3; the match to TRBD1 covers 11 bases. Germline-derived CDR1 and CDR2 are LGHNA and YSLEER. The V segment lost 4 bases and the J segment 3 bases; nucleotides outside the gene matches: 2. The length of the CDR3 is 15 residues. The CDR3: CASSRGQGVGNTIYF. DNA of the CDR3: TGCGCCAGCAGCCGGGGACAGGGGGTTGGAAACACCATATATTTT.

This chain links TRBV11-2 with TRBJ2-2, with 11 bases lining up with TRBD2. CDR1 and CDR2 (germline): SGHAT, FQNNGV. The CDR3 sequence is 15 residues long. The V segment lost 5 bases and the J segment 5 bases; nucleotides outside the gene matches: 4. The CDR3 here is CASSRLAGGTGELFF. The CDR3 DNA follows: TGTGCCAGCAGCCGTTTAGCGGGGGGGACCGGGGAGCTGTTTTTT.

The genes are TRBV10-3 and TRBJ2-5; possibly TRBD1 for D (6 bases). This CDR3 is 13 amino acids long. Germline V lookup: CDR1 ENHRY, CDR2 SYGVKD. V dropped 3 bases and J dropped 4 bases, with 9 bases sitting between them. The CDR3 sequence is CAISEADRETQYF. CDR3 DNA: TGTGCCATCAGTGAAGCGGACAGAGAGACCCAGTACTTC.